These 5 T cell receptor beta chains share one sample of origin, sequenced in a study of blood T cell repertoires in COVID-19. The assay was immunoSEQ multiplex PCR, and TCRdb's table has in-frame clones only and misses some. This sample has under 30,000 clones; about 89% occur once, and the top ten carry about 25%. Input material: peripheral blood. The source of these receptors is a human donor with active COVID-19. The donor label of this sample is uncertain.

In nucleotides, the CDR3 is TGTGCCAGCAGCAACGAGGGCACAGATACGCAGTATTTT. Protein: CASSNEGTDTQYF. J is TRBJ2-3 and V is TRBV6-5; D is uncertain. Trimming removed 6 bases from V and 1 base from J, with 8 bases in between. This CDR3 has 13 residues. Germline assignment: CDR1 MNHEY and CDR2 SVGAGI.

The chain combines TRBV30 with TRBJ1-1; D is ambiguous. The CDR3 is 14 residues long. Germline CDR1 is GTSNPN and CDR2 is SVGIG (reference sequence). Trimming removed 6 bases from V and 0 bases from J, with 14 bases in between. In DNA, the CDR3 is TGTGCCTGCCCAGCGCCCAACATGAACACTGAAGCTTTCTTT. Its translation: CACPAPNMNTEAFF.

The CDR3: CASTTQGPNYGYTF. CDR3 DNA sequence: TGTGCCAGCACCACACAGGGGCCTAACTATGGCTACACCTTC. The V gene is TRBV7-9, the J gene TRBJ1-2; the match to TRBD1 covers 7 bases. CDR1 and CDR2 (germline): SEHNR, FQNEAQ (reference sequence). The CDR3 is 14 amino acids. With V trimmed by 7 bases and J by 0 bases, 5 bases remained unmatched.

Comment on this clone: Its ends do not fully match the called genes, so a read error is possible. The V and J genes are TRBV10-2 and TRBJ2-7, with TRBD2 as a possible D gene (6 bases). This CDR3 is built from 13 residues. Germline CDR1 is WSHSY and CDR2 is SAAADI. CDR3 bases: TGCGCCAGCAGTAAGGGACTCTCCAACGAGCAGTACTTC. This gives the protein CASSKGLSNEQYF.

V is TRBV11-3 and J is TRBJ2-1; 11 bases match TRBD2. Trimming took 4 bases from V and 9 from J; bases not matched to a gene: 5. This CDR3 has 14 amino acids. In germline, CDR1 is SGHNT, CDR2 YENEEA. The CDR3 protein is CASSSLAGVAEQFF. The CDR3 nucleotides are TGTGCCAGCAGCTCACTAGCGGGAGTAGCTGAGCAGTTCTTC. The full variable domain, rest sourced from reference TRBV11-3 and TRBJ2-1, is EAGVVQSPRYKIIEKKQPVAFWCNPISGHNTLYWYLQNLGQGPELLIRYENEEAVDDSQLPKDRFSAERLKGVDSTLKIQPAELGDSAVYLCASSSLAGVAEQFFGPGTRLTVL.